This T cell receptor beta chain was identified in a study of cytomegalovirus exposure and HLA in healthy donors. With 6 bases removed from V and 2 bases from J, the gap between germline ends came to 14 bases. This CDR3 is 14 amino acids long. Germline-derived CDR1 and CDR2 are MNHEY and SVGAGI. Findings and limits, study-wide: According to the study, roughly 180 TCR beta chains were cytomegalovirus-associated. Follow-up analysis found HLA locus-dependent TCR association rates, highest for DRB1 and lowest for HLA-C. In vitro experiments confirmed that three CMV-associated chains were specific for CMV antigens.

About this clone itself: The antigen is unknown.

PCR amplification relied on 60 Vbeta primers (plus 13 Jbeta primers). This table comes from immunoSEQ multiplex PCR, and its TCRdb copy is limited to in-frame clones, with some not included. The data hold over 85,000 clones, with more than 70% observed a single time. The receptor's source is a woman in her forties in good health and CMV-seronegative. The V and J genes are TRBV6-5 and TRBJ2-7; a weak D match, TRBD1 (5 bases). Specimen: PBMCs. This chain's CDR3 is CASRTTPDTYEQYF. CDR3 DNA sequence: TGTGCCAGCAGGACGACCCCGGACACCTACGAGCAGTACTTC.